The present TCR beta chain was sequenced within a study of tumor-infiltrating lymphocytes in primary liver carcinoma (dated by TCRdb to 2015 to 2018). At the level of the whole study: A handful of patients with histopathologically diagnosed primary liver carcinoma underwent surgical resection in China between late 2015 and March 2016. Hepatocellular carcinoma (four) or combined HCC and intrahepatic cholangiocarcinoma (one) was present in the five patients, who were three men and two women aged 30 to 69 years. The five patients had tumors of stage T1-T3 N0M0, with maximum diameters ranging from roughly 4.2 to 10 cm. Each sample produced roughly 3.5 to 7.13 million productive TCRbeta reads, and read depth showed no significant difference between tissue types. For each liver tumor, the study sampled five regions along with adjacent normal tissue and blood, and applied TCRbeta repertoire sequencing, expression microarrays and whole-exome sequencing. TCRbeta repertoire sequencing covered about 35 specimens from 5 patients: roughly 25 tumor regions, 5 adjacent noncancerous liver tissues and 5 peripheral blood samples. Repertoires from technical replicates were highly reproducible, with mean shared-clone rates approximately 0.88 and correlation coefficients above 0.95. Broader findings and caveats from the paper: With just a handful of patients in the study, the authors point out that the findings should be validated in a larger study. Since the samples were bulk and unsorted, there was no way to compare CD4+ and CD8+ T cell repertoires. Pairs of tumor regions showed greater repertoire overlap (mean around 36%) than tumor-adjacent pairs (17%) or tumor-blood pairs (approximately 15%), which is consistent with antigen-driven expansion. A significantly larger repertoire fraction was made up by the top 250 clones in tumors than in blood (p = 0.039). Because only the TCR beta chain was sequenced and unpaired alpha chains were not captured, true repertoire diversity is likely underestimated.

CDR1 KGHSH and CDR2 LQKENI are derived from the germline V gene. Taken from cysteine to phenylalanine, the CDR3 has 16 residues. Only the CDR3 DNA is retained, 48 bases long and in frame from the first base. Using a constant-region primer and ProtoScript II reverse transcriptase, TCRbeta-specific cDNA was reverse-transcribed from roughly 460 ng total RNA. TCRbeta libraries were built with three nested multiplex PCR rounds, a slightly modified ARM-PCR procedure. The first two PCR rounds used multiplex TRBV1-TRBV30 forward primers with a Cbeta reverse primer, each for about 10 cycles. Sample barcodes and Illumina adapters were added in a final 25-cycle PCR with Deep VentR polymerase. Amplicons of 200-500 bp were gel-purified with a QIAquick gel extraction kit before sequencing. The TCRbeta amplicons were sequenced with 250-bp paired-end reads on an Illumina HiSeq 2500. In the authors' own workflow: Trimmomatic v0.33 was used to quality-trim the reads, and FLASH v1.2.11 was used to merge paired reads so that full CDR3 sequences could be recovered. MiGEC v1.2.1b assigned V, D and J germline segments to the rearranged TCRbeta sequences. Clonotype statistics, along with Shannon-Wiener diversity indices, were calculated using VDJtools v1.0.0. To reduce sampling bias, subsequent analyses other than the diversity analysis used only the 250 most abundant clonotypes in each sample. TCRdb handled the public reads itself, with Q25 trimming in fastp and clone calling in MiXCR, and kept productive beta chains. CDR3 protein duplicates are merged, each entry listing the most common genes and DNA. These V and J calls derive from TCRdb rather than the authors' analysis. Within this sample are approximately 300,000 distinct CDR3 sequences, with 65% of them counted one time only. 9% of the sample is in the top ten clones.

Turning to this clonotype: This receptor's antigen is unknown. The junction departs from germline at one end; a sequencing error may be responsible.

TRIzol reagent was used to extract blood RNA from unsorted whole blood, while the DNeasy Blood & Tissue kit provided the germline DNA. Chronic HBV infection was present in the patients, and the patients were treatment-naive at sampling. Approximately 3.8 milliliters of peripheral blood were collected into K2EDTA tubes before surgery. The sequencing input was peripheral blood. Recombination connected TRBV18 to TRBJ2-7; the D gene is possibly TRBD2, with 5 bases matching. The TCR sequence derives from a man aged 40-55 years with primary liver carcinoma and hepatitis B virus infection. The DNA sequence is given as TGCGCCAGCTCATCACGGACGGGGTCTACCCTAAGAGAGCAGTACTTC. Its protein is CASSSRTGSTLREQYF.